This entry lists 30 T cell receptor beta chains sequenced from one sample in a study of shared clonotypes between healthy human individuals. The assay was immunoSEQ multiplex PCR, and TCRdb's table has in-frame clones only and misses some. The sample has over 2 million clones, 85% to 95% seen once. The sample taken for sequencing was naive CD4+ T cells from PBMCs. Subset: CD45RA+ positively selected. These receptors originate from a man younger than 35 in good health. Some clones in this sample may be carry-over from other donors' samples.

Of note for this clone: One end of the junction does not line up with germline, which may come from a read error. The CDR3 spells CATSRDPRRYQETQYF. Here the CDR3 DNA reads TGTGCCACCAGCAGAGATCCTAGGCGGTACCAGGAGACCCAGTACTTC. The chain joins TRBV15 to TRBJ2-5; D not resolved. CDR3 length equals 16 residues. CDR1 is LNHNV, CDR2 YYDKDF, per germline (reference sequence).

The rearrangement uses TRBV5-6 and TRBJ2-1, with 8 bases aligning to TRBD2. The CDR3 has 15 residues. With 4 bases clipped from V and 5 bases from J, the junction kept 8 bases outside the gene matches. Germline V gene lookup returns CDR1 SGHDT and CDR2 YYEEEE. The CDR3: CASSPAISGNNEQFF. The CDR3 DNA follows: TGTGCCAGCAGCCCGGCAATTAGCGGGAACAATGAGCAGTTCTTC.

The CDR3 DNA reads as TGTGCCAGCAGTTTGCGATTGAGGAACACTGAAGCTTTCTTT. It translates to CASSLRLRNTEAFF. The gene calls are TRBV28 and TRBJ1-1; no clear D gene. There are 14 residues in the CDR3. V was cut by 3 bases and J by 1 base, with 9 bases left in between. CDR1 and CDR2 from the germline V gene are MDHEN and SYDVKM.

The rearrangement links TRBV7-3 to TRBJ1-2; perhaps TRBD1 as D (5 bases). The CDR3 sequence is 14 residues long. Germline CDR1 and CDR2: SGHTA and FQGTGA. Trimming removed 0 bases at V and 4 bases at J, with 9 bases between. This CDR3 reads CASSLTAGSYGYTF. The CDR3 bases are TGTGCCAGCAGCTTAACTGCAGGGAGCTATGGCTACACCTTC.

The CDR3 loop reads CATRHGGLTKNIQYF. The CDR3 coding sequence is TGTGCCACCCGGCATGGGGGATTAACCAAAAACATTCAGTACTTC. The chain is built from TRBV6-1 and TRBJ2-4; either TRBD1 or TRBD2 may fit D (5 bases each). V was shortened by 10 bases and J by 2 bases, with 18 bases between the two germline ends. The length of the CDR3 is 15 residues. Germline CDR1 MNHNS, CDR2 SASEGT.

This sequence joins TRBV29-1 and TRBJ2-3; 10 bases fit TRBD2. Germline V gives CDR1 SQVTM, CDR2 ANQGSEA. The CDR3 is made up of 15 amino acids. For the CDR3, the DNA is TGCACCATCCGGAGGACTAGCGGTAGCACAGATACGCAGTATTTT. Its translation: CTIRRTSGSTDTQYF.

The chain carries TRBV9 and TRBJ2-3, with D possibly being TRBD2 (5 bases). The length of the CDR3 is 18 residues. The germline V gene encodes CDR1 SGDLS and CDR2 YYNGEE. V lost 0 bases and J 0 bases, leaving 17 bases between the germline ends. The CDR3 spells CASSVVSGGGSSTDTQYF. Written as DNA, the CDR3 is TGTGCCAGCAGCGTAGTATCGGGTGGCGGGTCTAGCACAGATACGCAGTATTTT.

This clone has just one count. The rearrangement links TRBV29-1 to TRBJ2-2; 7 positions agree with TRBD1. From germline, CDR1 is SQVTM and CDR2 ANQGSEA. J lost 5 bases, V lost 7 bases, and 10 bases had no gene match. The CDR3 consists of 14 residues. Here the CDR3 DNA reads TGCAGCGCGAGACAGGGCCCCGGAACCGGGGAGCTGTTTTTT. It specifies CSARQGPGTGELFF.

The CDR3 region has the DNA TGCGCCAGCAGCTTGGAAGGGCAGGGACAAGCTTTCTTT. Translated, it gives CASSLEGQGQAFF. The chain has TRBV5-1 and TRBJ1-1; tentatively, D is TRBD1 (5 bases). V was cut by 0 bases and J by 9 bases, with 12 bases left in between. This CDR3 contains 13 residues. Looked up from germline, CDR1 is SGHRS and CDR2 is YFSETQ.

The CDR3 region is CASRSTGGPPDTQYF. In DNA form, the CDR3 reads TGTGCCAGTAGATCGACAGGAGGGCCGCCAGATACGCAGTATTTT. The V call is TRBV19, the J call TRBJ2-3, with D perhaps assigned TRBD1 or TRBD2 (6 bases each). The germline CDR1 and CDR2 sequences are LNHDA and SQIVND (reference sequence). This CDR3 comprises 15 residues. V was cut by 6 bases and J by 4 bases, with 17 bases left in between.

The CDR3 DNA sequence: TGTGCCAGCAGTTTTAGCCGGATATCCTACGAGCAGTACTTC. Translated: CASSFSRISYEQYF. This sequence joins TRBV27 and TRBJ2-7; D remains ambiguous. The V gene's germline CDR1 is MNHEY and CDR2 SMNVEV (reference sequence). This CDR3 has 14 residues. The V and J ends lost 3 bases and 1 base respectively, with 10 bases between them.

There are a few counts of this clone. This rearrangement joins TRBV10-3 to TRBJ1-1; a possible D gene is TRBD1 (5 bases). The germline gives CDR1 ENHRY, CDR2 SYGVKD. This CDR3 comprises 14 residues. V was clipped by 0 bases and J by 7 bases, with 12 bases between them. CDR3 nucleotides: TGTGCCATCAGTGAGTCGACAGACACTCTTGAAGCTTTCTTT. Translating gives CAISESTDTLEAFF.

The chain employs TRBV5-4 and TRBJ1-5, with no clear D. Germline V gene data show CDR1 as SGHNT and CDR2 as YYREEE (reference sequence). The V gene lost 3 bases and the J gene lost 5 bases, with 9 bases spanning the gap. The CDR3 totals 13 residues. CDR3 protein: CASSSDLYQPQHF. Here the CDR3 DNA reads TGTGCCAGCAGCTCCGACCTATATCAGCCCCAGCATTTT.

Regarding this clone: The sample carries other DNA sequences with the same CDR3. The chain is built from TRBV9 and TRBJ2-3; TRBD2 aligns across 8 bases. Germline assignment: CDR1 SGDLS and CDR2 YYNGEE. The length of the CDR3 is 14 residues. Germline trimming cut 2 bases from V and 1 base from J; bases unmatched to any gene: 0. The CDR3 region is CASSVTSGTDTQYF. The CDR3 nucleotides read TGTGCCAGCAGCGTGACTAGCGGCACAGATACGCAGTATTTT.

This rearrangement joins TRBV6-5 to TRBJ2-1, with TRBD1 matching 7 bases. Germline loops: CDR1 MNHEY, CDR2 SVGAGI. J was trimmed by 5 bases and V by 1 base; bases with no gene match: 5. CDR3 length: 15 amino acids. The CDR3 spells CASSYYGTVNNEQFF. DNA for the CDR3: TGTGCCAGCAGTTACTACGGGACAGTCAACAATGAGCAGTTCTTC.

The chain uses TRBV7-2 and TRBJ2-7; 8 bases map to TRBD2. Germline-derived CDR1 and CDR2 are SGHTA and FQGNSA. The CDR3 runs to 15 residues. The trim removed 0 bases at V and 4 bases at J, leaving 5 bases unmatched. This chain's CDR3 is CASSLASGIIYEQYF. The CDR3 bases are TGTGCCAGCAGCTTAGCTAGCGGGATTATTTACGAGCAGTACTTC.

The rearrangement links TRBV7-9 to TRBJ2-1; tentatively, D is TRBD1 (6 bases). The CDR3 is 16 residues long. The V end lost 4 bases, the J end lost 2 bases, and 15 bases lay between the germline ends. Germline CDR1 and CDR2: SEHNR and FQNEAQ (reference sequence). The CDR3 DNA sequence: TGTGCCAGCAGCTCCCTAACAGGGCCCACCTACAATGAGCAGTTCTTC. It encodes CASSSLTGPTYNEQFF.

The chain carries TRBV14 and TRBJ2-1, with TRBD2 matching over 7 bases. Germline V CDR1 and CDR2: SGHDN, FVKESK. The trim removed 1 base at V and 11 bases at J, leaving 5 bases unmatched. The CDR3 extends over 13 amino acids. CDR3 sequence: CASSQGEGRQQFF. CDR3 sequence (DNA): TGTGCCAGCAGCCAAGGGGAGGGGCGGCAGCAGTTCTTC. Looking up the rest from reference TRBV14 and TRBJ2-1 gives the full variable domain: EAGVTQFPSHSVIEKGQTVTLRCDPISGHDNLYWYRRVMGKEIKFLLHFVKESKQDESGMPNNRFLAERTGGTYSTLKVQPAELEDSGVYFCASSQGEGRQQFFGPGTRLTVL.

The CDR3 DNA follows: TGTGCCAGCAGTTTACCACCAGGGGGGGAGACCCAGTACTTC. This encodes CASSLPPGGETQYF. The chain carries TRBV6-6 and TRBJ2-5; the D gene is possibly TRBD1 (7 bases). Germline V gene lookup returns CDR1 MNHNY and CDR2 SVGAGI (reference sequence). The V gene lost 4 bases and the J gene lost 5 bases, with 14 bases spanning the gap. This CDR3 region has 14 residues.

The chain couples TRBV11-3 to TRBJ2-5; D unclear. V was pared by 5 bases and J by 5 bases, with 12 bases between. Germline V gives CDR1 SGHNT, CDR2 YENEEA. The CDR3 spans 13 residues. The CDR3: CASSKTRRETQYF. CDR3 nucleotides: TGTGCCAGCAGCAAAACCCGCCGTGAGACCCAGTACTTC.

J is TRBJ2-7 and V is TRBV25-1, with TRBD1 identical over 9 bases. CDR3 length: 13 amino acids. The germline V gene encodes CDR1 MGHDK and CDR2 SYGVNS. J gave up 4 bases and V 5 bases, and 3 bases lay outside the gene matches. CDR3 residues: CASSTGGRYEQYF. In DNA form, the CDR3 reads TGTGCCAGCAGTACAGGGGGCCGATACGAGCAGTACTTC.

The J gene is TRBJ2-7, the V gene TRBV5-1; 12 bases line up with TRBD1. V was pared by 3 bases and J by 12 bases, with 4 bases of the junction left unmatched. This CDR3 has 12 amino acids. CDR1 is SGHRS and CDR2 is YFSETQ in the germline V gene. CDR3 DNA: TGCGCCAGCAGCTGGGACAGGGGGCTGTTGTACTTC. Translating it yields CASSWDRGLLYF.

The chain is built from TRBV28 and TRBJ2-2; weak D call: TRBD1 (5 bases). Germline V gene sequence: CDR1 MDHEN, CDR2 SYDVKM. This CDR3 has 14 amino acids. Between the trimmed V and J ends, which lost 4 bases and 3 bases, there was a span of 9 bases. The CDR3 protein is CASSSTAYTGELFF. CDR3 coding DNA: TGTGCCAGCAGTTCGACAGCTTACACCGGGGAGCTGTTTTTT.

This chain joins TRBV28 and TRBJ2-7; D could derive from TRBD1 or TRBD2 (5 bases each). V dropped 5 bases and J dropped 2 bases, with 16 bases sitting between them. The CDR3 has 15 amino acids. Germline CDR1 is MDHEN and CDR2 is SYDVKM. The chain's CDR3 is CASSPREGATYEQYF. As DNA, the CDR3 is TGTGCCAGCAGTCCGAGGGAAGGGGCTACCTACGAGCAGTACTTC.

The genes are TRBV15 and TRBJ1-2; possibly TRBD1 for D (6 bases). Per the germline V gene, CDR1 is LNHNV and CDR2 is YYDKDF (reference sequence). With 1 base removed from V and 8 bases from J, the gap between germline ends came to 14 bases. This CDR3 has 14 amino acids. CDR3 amino acids: CATSRGAGAGGYTF. The CDR3 region has the DNA TGTGCCACCAGCAGAGGAGCGGGGGCCGGAGGCTACACCTTC.

As concerns this clone: Additional DNA sequences in this sample encode the identical CDR3. The rearrangement links TRBV28 to TRBJ2-2; D is possibly TRBD2 (5 bases). This CDR3 comprises 13 residues. V shed 6 bases and J shed 5 bases, with 10 bases lying between them. Germline V gene sequence: CDR1 MDHEN, CDR2 SYDVKM. CDR3 nucleotides: TGTGCCAGCAGCTTCCCGGGGACCGGGGAGCTGTTTTTT. It encodes CASSFPGTGELFF.

The rearrangement links TRBV5-1 to TRBJ2-2; D possibly corresponds to TRBD2 (6 bases). The V gene's germline CDR1 is SGHRS and CDR2 YFSETQ. The V end lost 3 bases, the J end lost 3 bases, and 15 bases lay between the germline ends. CDR3 length: 16 amino acids. The CDR3 spells CASSSLLGLDTGELFF. The CDR3 coding sequence is TGCGCCAGCAGCTCCCTCCTGGGACTGGACACCGGGGAGCTGTTTTTT.

As for this clone: One end of the junction does not line up with germline, which may come from a read error. The genes are TRBV27 and TRBJ2-5, with TRBD1 matching over 8 bases. Germline V gene data show CDR1 as MNHEY and CDR2 as SMNVEV (reference sequence). This CDR3 comprises 13 residues. CDR3 residues: CASSSDRVSRPNF. The CDR3 region has the DNA TGTGCCAGCAGTTCGGACAGGGTTTCGCGGCCCAACTTC.

This chain joins TRBV27 and TRBJ2-1; 7 bases match TRBD2. The trim removed 6 bases at V and 15 bases at J, leaving 26 bases unmatched. Germline assignment: CDR1 MNHEY and CDR2 SMNVEV (reference sequence). The CDR3 is 17 amino acids. In DNA, the CDR3 is TGTGCCAGCAGCTATAATGCCGGGACTATAAAAAATCCCAACCGGTTCTTC. This codes for CASSYNAGTIKNPNRFF.

This chain connects TRBV7-2 to TRBJ2-3; 8 bases are shared with TRBD2. The V gene end was trimmed by 3 bases and the J gene end by 4 bases; junction bases not matched to a gene: 6. The germline V gene encodes CDR1 SGHTA and CDR2 FQGNSA. The CDR3 length is 15 residues. For the CDR3, the DNA is TGTGCCAGCAGCTTGCTAGCGGGTATCGCAGATACGCAGTATTTT. It yields the protein CASSLLAGIADTQYF.